The 28 T cell receptor beta chains reported below all come from one sample, sequenced in a study of T cell responses to AZD1222 COVID-19 vaccine. Libraries were prepared by immunoSEQ multiplex PCR; TCRdb keeps only in-frame clonotypes and omits some of them. The profile shows approximately 68,000 clones, over 75% of them singletons. The sequences come from peripheral blood, collected on day 0 of AZD1222 vaccination. Receptors were obtained from an adult in good health.

There are a few counts of this clone. This sequence joins TRBV28 and TRBJ2-1, with 7 positions matching TRBD1. V lost 2 bases to trimming and J lost 3 bases; unmatched junction nucleotides: 10. This CDR3 spans 17 amino acids. Germline V lookup: CDR1 MDHEN, CDR2 SYDVKM. The CDR3 sequence is CASSLETNRGYYNEQFF. The DNA of the CDR3 is TGTGCCAGCAGTTTAGAAACCAACAGGGGCTACTACAATGAGCAGTTCTTC.

Only one count was recorded for this clone. The chain recombines TRBV7-2 with TRBJ1-5; D might be TRBD1 (5 bases). This CDR3 has 15 residues. Germline CDR1 and CDR2: SGHTA and FQGNSA. V was cut by 0 bases and J by 6 bases, with 12 bases left in between. The CDR3 DNA reads TGTGCCAGCAGCTTAGCGCGGGGAGGGGTTCAGCCCCAGCATTTT. Its protein is CASSLARGGVQPQHF. The variable domain in full, with the rest retrieved from reference TRBV7-2 and TRBJ1-5, is GAGVSQSPSNKVTEKGKDVELRCDPISGHTALYWYRQSLGQGLEFLIYFQGNSAPDKSGLPSDRFSAERTGGSVSTLTIQRTQQEDSAVYLCASSLARGGVQPQHFGDGTRLSIL.

This rearrangement joins TRBV29-1 to TRBJ2-7; a possible D gene is TRBD2 (5 bases). The germline V and J ends were trimmed by 3 bases and 3 bases, with 12 bases remaining between them. The CDR3 is 13 amino acids. Germline lookup yields CDR1 SQVTM and CDR2 ANQGSEA. The CDR3 sequence: CSVDGSGVYEQYF. As DNA, the CDR3 is TGCAGCGTTGATGGTTCCGGGGTCTACGAGCAGTACTTC.

Only one count was recorded for this clone. The rearrangement links TRBV9 to TRBJ1-1; D gene unclear. The CDR3 spans 13 residues. Germline V gives CDR1 SGDLS, CDR2 YYNGEE. V lost 4 bases to trimming and J lost 11 bases, with 18 bases between them. CDR3 in DNA: TGTGCCAGCAGCCCTGGGAGAGGAGCTCCGGCTTTCTTT. Its protein product is CASSPGRGAPAFF.

The chain is built from TRBV29-1 and TRBJ2-1; perhaps D is TRBD1 or TRBD2 (5 bases each). V lost 4 bases to trimming and J lost 15 bases, with 22 bases between them. The CDR3 has 13 amino acids. Germline CDR1 reads SQVTM; CDR2 reads ANQGSEA. CDR3 amino acids: CSVVQGASGVPFF. As DNA, the CDR3 is TGCAGCGTTGTCCAGGGTGCGAGCGGTGTTCCGTTCTTC.

The V gene is TRBV3-1 (or the pseudogene TRBV3-2), the J gene TRBJ1-3; D is unclear. Germline CDR1 is LGHDT and CDR2 is YNNKEL (reference sequence). CDR3 size: 12 residues. V was cut by 7 bases and J by 4 bases, with 8 bases left in between. The CDR3 region has the DNA TGTGCCAGCAAGGACGCCGGAAACACCATATATTTT. Translated, it gives CASKDAGNTIYF.

The genes are TRBV19 and TRBJ2-3, with a weak D call TRBD2 (6 bases). V gave up 7 bases and J gave up 0 bases, with 20 bases separating them. Germline lookup yields CDR1 LNHDA and CDR2 SQIVND (reference sequence). The CDR3 contains 17 residues. The CDR3 region has the DNA TGTGCCAGTAACTCTAATGGAGGGTTTGGTAGCACAGATACGCAGTATTTT. This translates into CASNSNGGFGSTDTQYF.

The genes are TRBV7-3 and TRBJ2-2; TRBD1 might be the D (6 bases). V dropped 6 bases and J dropped 3 bases, with 17 bases sitting between them. The CDR3 runs to 16 residues. Looked up from germline, CDR1 is SGHTA and CDR2 is FQGTGA. This chain's CDR3 is CASRISGASDTGELFF. The CDR3 DNA follows: TGTGCCAGCAGGATATCAGGGGCGTCGGACACCGGGGAGCTGTTTTTT.

This chain links TRBV19 with TRBJ1-5; TRBD1 matches 7 bases. Germline V CDR1 and CDR2: LNHDA, SQIVND (reference sequence). With V trimmed by 4 bases and J by 6 bases, 6 bases remained unmatched. This CDR3 has 14 residues. In DNA, the CDR3 is TGTGCCAGTAGTACTAGACAGGGTGGTCAGCCCCAGCATTTT. It codes for CASSTRQGGQPQHF.

V is TRBV3-1 (or the pseudogene TRBV3-2) and J is TRBJ2-7; D not resolved. The V gene's germline CDR1 is LGHDT and CDR2 YNNKEL (reference sequence). This CDR3 region has 14 residues. Deletions cut 4 bases from V and 0 bases from J, with 10 bases between. CDR3 bases: TGTGCCAGCAGCCGTTCCTTACTCTCCTACGAGCAGTACTTC. Residues: CASSRSLLSYEQYF.

The chain's CDR3 is CASSLGPRGGEHEQYF. DNA of the CDR3: TGTGCCAGCAGCTTGGGGCCCAGGGGAGGGGAGCACGAGCAGTACTTC. The chain combines TRBV11-2 with TRBJ2-7, with D possibly matching TRBD2 (7 bases). Trimming left V 3 bases short and J 5 bases short, with 20 bases between. This CDR3 spans 16 amino acids. Germline-derived CDR1 and CDR2 are SGHAT and FQNNGV.

The chain uses TRBV20-1 and TRBJ1-2; D is unresolved. Between the trimmed V and J ends, which lost 3 bases and 8 bases, there was a span of 10 bases. Looked up from germline, CDR1 is DFQATT and CDR2 is SNEGSKA (reference sequence). This CDR3 comprises 11 residues. The CDR3, as DNA: TGCAGTGCTAGTAGTCCGAAAGGCTACACCTTC. Its translation is CSASSPKGYTF.

The chain couples TRBV5-1 to TRBJ2-3; the D call may be TRBD1 or TRBD2 (5 bases each). The V end was cut by 0 bases, the J end by 2 bases, with 10 bases between. Germline V gene sequence: CDR1 SGHRS, CDR2 YFSETQ. The CDR3 has 15 amino acids. DNA for the CDR3: TGCGCCAGCAGCTTGGGGGGGTTTTCCACAGATACGCAGTATTTT. This sequence encodes CASSLGGFSTDTQYF.

The chain has TRBV19 and TRBJ1-3; D remains ambiguous. With 8 bases removed from V and 2 bases from J, the gap between germline ends came to 10 bases. The germline V gene has CDR1 LNHDA and CDR2 SQIVND (reference sequence). This CDR3 contains 13 residues. Here the CDR3 reads CASSTEAGNTIYF. The CDR3 DNA reads TGTGCCAGTTCTACAGAAGCTGGAAACACCATATATTTT.

V and J are TRBV6-5 and TRBJ1-2; D gene unclear. This CDR3 has 15 amino acids. With 7 bases removed from V and 8 bases from J, the gap between germline ends came to 23 bases. Germline V gene data show CDR1 as MNHEY and CDR2 as SVGAGI. The CDR3 nucleotides are TGTGCCAGCAATACGGAATCCTACATACTGGAAGGCTACACCTTC. This gives the protein CASNTESYILEGYTF.

As DNA, the CDR3 is TGCAGCACAGGGCCATTGTCAGGAAGGGAAGCTTTCTTT. Translated: CSTGPLSGREAFF. The chain recombines TRBV29-1 with TRBJ1-1; tentative D call: TRBD1 (6 bases). The germline gives CDR1 SQVTM, CDR2 ANQGSEA. V was shortened by 8 bases and J by 8 bases, with 21 bases between the two germline ends. This CDR3 is built from 13 residues.

This clone was seen only once. The chain recombines TRBV2 with TRBJ1-5; possibly TRBD1 for D (5 bases). CDR3 size: 14 residues. The V gene's germline CDR1 is SNHLY and CDR2 FYNNEI. V lost 9 bases and J lost 5, with 17 bases in between. In DNA, the CDR3 is TGTGCCAGTCACTCAGGGTTGGCGGATCAGCCCCAGCATTTT. Translation gives CASHSGLADQPQHF.

The chain is built from TRBV2 and TRBJ2-1, with TRBD2 matching 14 bases. V dropped 6 bases and J dropped 10; count of bases not matched to a gene: 8. Germline CDR1 reads SNHLY; CDR2 reads FYNNEI. The CDR3 is made up of 15 amino acids. The CDR3 region is CASRPTSGGAREQFF. The CDR3 nucleotides read TGTGCCAGCAGACCGACTAGCGGGGGGGCCCGGGAGCAGTTCTTC.

The genes are TRBV6-2 or TRBV6-3 and TRBJ1-5; 9 bases are shared with TRBD1. J gave up 5 bases and V 4 bases, and 6 bases lay outside the gene matches. The germline V gene has CDR1 MNHEY and CDR2 SVGEGT. This CDR3 is built from 15 residues. The CDR3 spells CASSSGQGYDQPQHF. The CDR3 DNA sequence: TGTGCCAGCAGTTCCGGACAGGGGTACGATCAGCCCCAGCATTTT.

The V and J genes are TRBV28 and TRBJ1-3, with a tentative D call TRBD1 (5 bases). CDR1 and CDR2 (germline): MDHEN, SYDVKM. The CDR3 consists of 16 residues. Trimming removed 5 bases at V and 5 bases at J, with 19 bases between. The CDR3 protein is CASSESPENRRNTIYF. The DNA of the CDR3 is TGTGCCAGCAGTGAATCTCCAGAAAACAGGAGAAACACCATATATTTT.

The chain is built from TRBV13 and TRBJ1-6; 8 bases align to TRBD1. V lost 2 bases, J lost 0 bases, and 6 bases stayed unmatched. The CDR3 runs to 18 residues. CDR1 is PRHDT and CDR2 is FYEKMQ in the germline V gene (reference sequence). CDR3 sequence: CASSLSPTGGSYNSPLHF. In DNA, the CDR3 is TGTGCCAGCAGCTTAAGTCCCACAGGGGGCTCCTATAATTCACCCCTCCACTTT.

The V call is TRBV12-5, the J call TRBJ1-2; 8 bases fit TRBD1. The V segment lost 1 base and the J segment 4 bases; nucleotides outside the gene matches: 11. Germline V lookup: CDR1 LGHNT, CDR2 FRNRAP. The CDR3 contains 17 residues. In DNA form, the CDR3 reads TGTGCTAGTGGTTTGGGGACAGGGAAGGCCCTCCTCTATGGCTACACCTTC. Its translation: CASGLGTGKALLYGYTF.

The rearrangement links TRBV30 to TRBJ2-7; D may be TRBD1 or TRBD2 (5 bases each). Trimming removed 0 bases from V and 3 bases from J, with 12 bases in between. The CDR3 is made up of 14 amino acids. CDR1 and CDR2 from the germline V gene are GTSNPN and SVGIG (reference sequence). CDR3 coding DNA: TGTGCCTGGAGTGTCCCGACAGCGGTCTACGAGCAGTACTTC. It is translated as CAWSVPTAVYEQYF.

This clone has just a few counts. This chain connects TRBV24-1 to TRBJ1-2; 7 nucleotides line up with TRBD1. The germline V gene has CDR1 KGHDR and CDR2 SFDVKD. J gave up 8 bases and V 3 bases, and 8 bases lay outside the gene matches. The CDR3 sequence is 14 residues long. The CDR3 spells CATSDTTGDHGYTF. CDR3 coding DNA: TGTGCCACCAGTGATACCACAGGGGATCACGGCTACACCTTC.

CDR3 region: CASTGGRGYTF. The CDR3 bases are TGTGCCAGCACCGGGGGTCGTGGCTACACCTTC. The rearrangement links TRBV6-5 to TRBJ1-2, with D perhaps TRBD1 (5 bases). Germline assignment: CDR1 MNHEY and CDR2 SVGAGI. Trimming stripped 7 bases from V and 7 bases from J, with 10 bases between. The length of the CDR3 is 11 residues.

This clone occurred once. This rearrangement joins TRBV19 to TRBJ1-5; no clear D gene. Germline V gene sequence: CDR1 LNHDA, CDR2 SQIVND (reference sequence). Trimming cost V 7 bases and J 4 bases, with 17 bases left between them. This CDR3 spans 15 amino acids. CDR3 nucleotide sequence: TGTGCCAGTAACGACGTAGGGTCTGGTAATCAGCCCCAGCATTTT. This translates into CASNDVGSGNQPQHF.

The chain is built from TRBV4-3 and TRBJ2-3, with 8 bases lining up with TRBD2. The trim removed 0 bases at V and 8 bases at J, leaving 10 bases unmatched. Germline values: CDR1 LGHNA, CDR2 YSLEER. This CDR3 has 16 residues. CDR3 DNA: TGCGCCAGCAGCCAAGATAAGCGGGGGCCGCCAGGTACGCAGTATTTT. Translated, it gives CASSQDKRGPPGTQYF.

The chain has TRBV4-1 and TRBJ1-1, with a possible D match to TRBD1 (6 bases). Deletions cut 3 bases from V and 1 base from J, with 9 bases between. The CDR3 has 14 residues. CDR1 MGHRA and CDR2 YSYEKL come from the germline V gene. The DNA for the CDR3 is TGCGCCAGCAGCCAGGGGGACACGAACACTGAAGCTTTCTTT. Protein product: CASSQGDTNTEAFF.